This TCR beta chain is drawn from a study of control samples from healthy donors and cancer patients. Trimming removed 0 bases from V and 4 bases from J, with 12 bases in between. CDR1 is LGHNA and CDR2 is YNFKEQ in the germline V gene. The CDR3 is made up of 15 amino acids. Assay used: immunoSEQ multiplex PCR; TCRdb lists only in-frame clones, some missing. The sample carries around 79,000 clones, roughly 93% recorded once. The sequenced sample was PBMCs. The receptor was isolated from a woman aged 40 to 50 with lung cancer. The rearrangement uses TRBV4-2 and TRBJ2-5; tentative D call: TRBD1 (6 bases). CDR3 coding DNA: TGTGCCAGCAGCCAAGACCCAGGGGCGTTAGAGACCCAGTACTTC. Amino acids: CASSQDPGALETQYF.